Listed below are T cell receptor beta chains from one sample, sequenced in a study of PD-1 blockade in mismatch repair-deficient tumors. Method: immunoSEQ multiplex PCR; TCRdb's copy keeps in-frame clones and lacks some. This sample has 60,000 to 65,000 clones, with approximately 88% found just once. The starting material was peripheral blood, obtained 52 weeks after starting pembrolizumab. The source is an adult with mismatch repair-deficient cancer. Each CDR3 is given with its conserved first and last residue. A D gene is named only where the DNA matches it firmly. Clone size is shown for a subset of rows, as once, few, many or a class of expanded clone.

v_gene	j_gene	abundance	d_gene	CDR3nt	CDR3aa
TRBV30	TRBJ2-3	.	.	TGTGCCGGGAAGGGGGTTGCTCATACGCAGTATTTT	CAGKGVAHTQYF
TRBV19	TRBJ2-3	.	TRBD2	TGTGCCAGTAGTATAGTTGCGCTAGCGGGAACCACAGATACGCAGTATTTT	CASSIVALAGTTDTQYF
TRBV9	TRBJ2-1	.	TRBD2	TGTGCCAGCAGCGTAGTAGATACTCAGAGGGGACTAGCGGGAGAAAATGAGCAGTTCTTC	CASSVVDTQRGLAGENEQFF
TRBV9	TRBJ2-7	once	TRBD2	TGTGCCAGCAGCAGAAACCCCGGGAGGAACTCCTACGAGCAGTACTTC	CASSRNPGRNSYEQYF
TRBV5-1	TRBJ2-2	.	.	TGCGCCAGCAGCCCCGAGGGTGGGGCCCGCACCGGGGAGCTGTTTTTT	CASSPEGGARTGELFF
TRBV11-2	TRBJ2-7	once	.	TGTGCCAGCAGCCGAGAGGGACTTACCTACGAGCAGTACTTC	CASSREGLTYEQYF
TRBV5-1	TRBJ1-3	.	.	TGCGCCAGCAGCCACCCGCCGGGCTCTGGAAACACCATATATTTT	CASSHPPGSGNTIYF
TRBV14	TRBJ2-7	.	.	TGTGCCAGCAGCCTTGTGTGGCCCTCCTACGAGCAGTACTTC	CASSLVWPSYEQYF
TRBV4-3	TRBJ2-7	.	.	TGCGCCAGCAGCCAAGATCTGAGGAACGAGCAGTACTTC	CASSQDLRNEQYF
TRBV5-1	TRBJ2-7	.	TRBD2	TGCGCCAGCATGCCAAGGACTAGCGGGAGTCCCTACGAGCAGTACTTC	CASMPRTSGSPYEQYF
TRBV29-1	TRBJ2-2	.	TRBD2	TGCAGCGTTGAAGACCGGACTAGCGGGAGGACCGGGGAGCTGTTTTTT	CSVEDRTSGRTGELFF
TRBV5-6	TRBJ2-1	.	TRBD2	TGTGCCAGCAACCCGGGGCGGGAGTGGGGTTCCTACAATGAGCAGTTCTTC	CASNPGREWGSYNEQFF
TRBV4-3	TRBJ2-7	.	.	TGCGCCAGCAGCCAAGAGGCACAGGGGGGGGCTTACGAGCAGTACTTC	CASSQEAQGGAYEQYF
TRBV7-9	TRBJ2-7	.	.	TGTGCCAGCAGCTTAGGAGGCGGGACGTCCTACGAGCAGTACTTC	CASSLGGGTSYEQYF
TRBV7-2	TRBJ2-1	few	TRBD1	TGTGCCAGCAGTCCCCGGACAGGGGCCAATGAGCAGTTCTTC	CASSPRTGANEQFF
TRBV28	TRBJ2-1	.	.	TGTGCCAGCAGTTACGCCGGGACGGAGGACAATGAGCAGTTCTTC	CASSYAGTEDNEQFF